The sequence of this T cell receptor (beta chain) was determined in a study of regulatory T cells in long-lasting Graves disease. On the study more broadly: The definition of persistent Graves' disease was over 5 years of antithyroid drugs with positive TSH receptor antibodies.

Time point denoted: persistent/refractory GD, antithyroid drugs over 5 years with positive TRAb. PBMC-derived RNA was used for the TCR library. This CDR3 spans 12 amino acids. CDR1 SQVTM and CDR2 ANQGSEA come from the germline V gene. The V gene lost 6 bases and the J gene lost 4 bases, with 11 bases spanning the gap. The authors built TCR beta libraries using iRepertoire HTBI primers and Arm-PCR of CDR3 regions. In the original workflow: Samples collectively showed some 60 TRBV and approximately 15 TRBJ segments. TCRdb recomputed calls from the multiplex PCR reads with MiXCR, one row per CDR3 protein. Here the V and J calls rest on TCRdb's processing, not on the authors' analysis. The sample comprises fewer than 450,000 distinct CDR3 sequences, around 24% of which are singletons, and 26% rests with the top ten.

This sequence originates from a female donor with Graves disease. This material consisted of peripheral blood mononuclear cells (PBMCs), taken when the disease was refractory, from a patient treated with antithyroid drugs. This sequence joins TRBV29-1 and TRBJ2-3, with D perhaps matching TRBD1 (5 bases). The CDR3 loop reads CSVNRNADTQYF. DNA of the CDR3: TGCAGCGTCAACAGGAATGCAGATACGCAGTATTTT.